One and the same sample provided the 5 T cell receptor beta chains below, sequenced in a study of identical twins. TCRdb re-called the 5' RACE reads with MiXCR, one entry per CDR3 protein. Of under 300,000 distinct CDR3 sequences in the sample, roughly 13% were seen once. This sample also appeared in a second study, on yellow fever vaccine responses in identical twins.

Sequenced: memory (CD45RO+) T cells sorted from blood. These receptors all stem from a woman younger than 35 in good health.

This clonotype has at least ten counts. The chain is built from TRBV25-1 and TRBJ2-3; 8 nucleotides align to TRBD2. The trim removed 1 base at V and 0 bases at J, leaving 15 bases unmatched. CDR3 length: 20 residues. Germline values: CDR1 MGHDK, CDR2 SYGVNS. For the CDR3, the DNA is TGTGCCAGCAGTGAATTGGAGCGGGGGACTCGACGCGCTAGCACAGATACGCAGTATTTT. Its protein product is CASSELERGTRRASTDTQYF.

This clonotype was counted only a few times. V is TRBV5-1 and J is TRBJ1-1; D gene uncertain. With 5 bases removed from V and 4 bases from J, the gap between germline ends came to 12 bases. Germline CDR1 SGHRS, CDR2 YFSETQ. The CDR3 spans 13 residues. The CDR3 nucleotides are TGCGCCAGCAGTCGGGCGGTTGGCACTGAAGCTTTCTTT. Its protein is CASSRAVGTEAFF.

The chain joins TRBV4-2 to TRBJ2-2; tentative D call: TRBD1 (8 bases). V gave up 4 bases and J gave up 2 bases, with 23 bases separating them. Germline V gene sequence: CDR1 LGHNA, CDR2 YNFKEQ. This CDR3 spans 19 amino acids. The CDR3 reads CASSPKWEGQEINTGELFF. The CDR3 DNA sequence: TGTGCCAGCAGCCCAAAGTGGGAGGGACAGGAGATTAACACCGGGGAGCTGTTTTTT.

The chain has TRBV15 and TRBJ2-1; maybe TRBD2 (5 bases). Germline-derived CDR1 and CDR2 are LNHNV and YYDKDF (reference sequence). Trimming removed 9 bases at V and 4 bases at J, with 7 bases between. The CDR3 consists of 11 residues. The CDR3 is CATGRYNEQFF. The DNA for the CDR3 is TGTGCCACAGGGAGATACAATGAGCAGTTCTTC.

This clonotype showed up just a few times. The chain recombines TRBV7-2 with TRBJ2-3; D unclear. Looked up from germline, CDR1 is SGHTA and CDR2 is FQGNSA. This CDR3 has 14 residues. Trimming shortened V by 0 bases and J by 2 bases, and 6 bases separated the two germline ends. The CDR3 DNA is TGTGCCAGCAGCTTAGCGCACATCACAGATACGCAGTATTTT. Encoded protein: CASSLAHITDTQYF.